This T cell receptor beta chain was found in a study of T cell repertoires in cytomegalovirus infection (dated by TCRdb to the late 2010s). With regard to the full study: The peptide stimulations were aimed at well-studied HLA-B-restricted epitopes as well as recently identified HLA-C-restricted CMV epitopes, whose presentation resists viral immunomodulation. The HLA type of each donor mattered for the analysis, because public TCR beta signatures pointed to carriage of CMV infection along with the matching HLA type. The full study reports these points: In both this cohort and an independent roughly 400-donor cohort, the cumulative frequency of public TCR beta family members distinguished carriers of CMV infection plus the relevant HLA type. The ex vivo response was dominated by HLA-C-restricted CMV-specific TCR beta clonotypes, which also provided the single most frequent clonotype in two of eight donors.

In the paper's terms, the treatment or condition label means: in vitro stimulation with specific CMV peptide epitopes to enrich CMV-specific T cells. Remarks on this clonotype: There is no known antigen for this receptor. No much larger clonotype is one base removed from it; base qualities were not supplied.

From its cysteine to its phenylalanine, the CDR3 spans 13 amino acids. Only the CDR3 DNA is retained, 39 bases long and in frame from the first base. The germline V gene sets CDR1 to SQVTM and CDR2 to ANQGSEA. Cut back by 2 bases and 2 bases, the V and J ends lie 10 bases apart. Sequencing was carried out with an Illumina HiSeq 1500. TCRdb reworked the public reads: Q25 trimming with fastp, MiXCR clone assembly, productive beta chains retained. Identical CDR3 protein sequences are pooled into one entry, listed with their most common genes and DNA. The sample table holds 700,000 to 850,000 distinct CDR3 sequences, of which 32% were seen once. The top ten hold roughly 12% of the sample.

The receptor comes from a human donor in good health (CMV status not recorded). Some clones in this sample may be carry-over from other donors' samples. Sample: cultured CD8+ T cells from PBMCs, taken from culture after CMV antigen stimulation. Recombination linked TRBV29-1 to TRBJ2-7, and the D gene may be TRBD1, 6 bases matching. The DNA sequence reads TGCAGCGTTGAAAGGGACAACCCCTACGAGCAGTACTTC. It codes for CSVERDNPYEQYF.